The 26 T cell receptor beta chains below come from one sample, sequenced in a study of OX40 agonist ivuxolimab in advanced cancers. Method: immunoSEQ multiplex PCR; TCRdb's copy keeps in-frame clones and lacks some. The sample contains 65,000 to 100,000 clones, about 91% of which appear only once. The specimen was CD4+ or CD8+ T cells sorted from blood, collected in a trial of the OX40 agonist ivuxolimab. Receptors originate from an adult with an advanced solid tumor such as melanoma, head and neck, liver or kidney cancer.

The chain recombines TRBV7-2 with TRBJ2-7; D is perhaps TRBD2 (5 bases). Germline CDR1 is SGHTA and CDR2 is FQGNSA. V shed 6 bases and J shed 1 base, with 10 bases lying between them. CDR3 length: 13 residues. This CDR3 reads CASRASGSYEQYF. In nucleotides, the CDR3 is TGTGCCAGCAGAGCAAGCGGATCCTACGAGCAGTACTTC.

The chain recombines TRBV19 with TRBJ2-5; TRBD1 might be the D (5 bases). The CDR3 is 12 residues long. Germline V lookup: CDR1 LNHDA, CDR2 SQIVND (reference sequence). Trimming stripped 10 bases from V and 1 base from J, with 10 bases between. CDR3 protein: CATRTRQETQYF. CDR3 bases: TGTGCCACCAGGACACGCCAAGAGACCCAGTACTTC.

CDR3 bases: TGTGCCAGCAGTGGGCTTAGAGCGGGATCCACAGATACGCAGTATTTT. Encoded protein: CASSGLRAGSTDTQYF. This chain uses TRBV6-1 with TRBJ2-3, with 7 bases matching TRBD2. From germline, CDR1 is MNHNS and CDR2 SASEGT. Trimming took 4 bases from V and 2 from J; bases not matched to a gene: 9. CDR3 length: 16 residues.

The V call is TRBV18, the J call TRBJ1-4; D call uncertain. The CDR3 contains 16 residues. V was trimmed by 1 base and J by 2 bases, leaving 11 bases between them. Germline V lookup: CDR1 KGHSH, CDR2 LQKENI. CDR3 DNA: TGTGCCAGCTCACCACGACGGGGTGGGACTAATGAAAAACTGTTTTTT. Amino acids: CASSPRRGGTNEKLFF.

This CDR3 is CASRNRGSVTDTQYF. The CDR3 coding sequence is TGTGCCAGCCGTAACAGGGGGTCCGTCACAGATACGCAGTATTTT. The rearrangement uses TRBV7-3 and TRBJ2-3; 8 nucleotides line up with TRBD1. Germline values: CDR1 SGHTA, CDR2 FQGTGA. The CDR3 consists of 15 residues. V shed 8 bases and J 2 bases; nucleotides not matched to a gene: 9.

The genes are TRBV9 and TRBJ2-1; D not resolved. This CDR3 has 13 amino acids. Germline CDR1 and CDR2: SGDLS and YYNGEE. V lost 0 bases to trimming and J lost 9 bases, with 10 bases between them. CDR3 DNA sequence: TGTGCCAGCAGCGTAGGGAGTTTTGGTGAGCAGTTCTTC. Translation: CASSVGSFGEQFF.

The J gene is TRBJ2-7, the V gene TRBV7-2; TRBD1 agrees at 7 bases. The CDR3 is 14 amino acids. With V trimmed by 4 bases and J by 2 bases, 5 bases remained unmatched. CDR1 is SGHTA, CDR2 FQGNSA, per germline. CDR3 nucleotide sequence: TGTGCCAGCAGCTCCCGACAGGGACCCTACGAGCAGTACTTC. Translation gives CASSSRQGPYEQYF.

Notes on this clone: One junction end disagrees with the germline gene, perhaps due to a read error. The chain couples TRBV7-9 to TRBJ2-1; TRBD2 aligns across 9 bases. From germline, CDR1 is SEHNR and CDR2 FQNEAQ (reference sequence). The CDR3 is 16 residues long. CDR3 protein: CASSRPTSGSDNEQFF. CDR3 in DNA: TGTGCCAGCAGCCGGCCGACTAGCGGCTCCGACAATGAGCAGTTCTTC.

Here the CDR3 DNA reads TGTGCCAGCACCCGAACTCCGGGACAGGTTTCCACTAATGAAAAACTGTTTTTT. Translating gives CASTRTPGQVSTNEKLFF. The chain combines TRBV21-1 with TRBJ1-4; TRBD1, the table's D call, lacks a check against the DNA. TRBV21-1 has pseudogene status. The CDR3 has 18 amino acids.

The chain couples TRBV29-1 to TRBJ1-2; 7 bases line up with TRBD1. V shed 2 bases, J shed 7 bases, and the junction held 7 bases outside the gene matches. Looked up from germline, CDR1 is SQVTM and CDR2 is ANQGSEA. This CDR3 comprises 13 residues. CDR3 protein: CSVERNRGGGYTF. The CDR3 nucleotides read TGCAGCGTTGAAAGAAACAGGGGTGGTGGCTACACCTTC.

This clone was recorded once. As DNA, the CDR3 is TGTGCCAGCAGTTTCTTACAAAATCGGGAGACCCAGTACTTC. Translating gives CASSFLQNRETQYF. This rearrangement joins TRBV27 to TRBJ2-5; no reliable D call. The CDR3 consists of 14 residues. Trimming pared 3 bases from V and 5 bases from J, leaving 13 bases between. CDR1 and CDR2 from the germline V gene are MNHEY and SMNVEV (reference sequence).

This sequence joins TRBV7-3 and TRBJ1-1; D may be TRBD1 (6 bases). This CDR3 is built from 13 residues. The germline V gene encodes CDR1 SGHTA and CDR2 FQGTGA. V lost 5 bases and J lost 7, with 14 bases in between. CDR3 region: CASSTGARSEAFF. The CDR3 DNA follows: TGTGCCAGCAGCACGGGGGCGCGAAGTGAAGCTTTCTTT. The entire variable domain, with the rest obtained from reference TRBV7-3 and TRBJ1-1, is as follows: GAGVSQTPSNKVTEKGKYVELRCDPISGHTALYWYRQSLGQGPEFLIYFQGTGAADDSGLPNDRFFAVRPEGSVSTLKIQRTERGDSAVYLCASSTGARSEAFFGQGTRLTVV.

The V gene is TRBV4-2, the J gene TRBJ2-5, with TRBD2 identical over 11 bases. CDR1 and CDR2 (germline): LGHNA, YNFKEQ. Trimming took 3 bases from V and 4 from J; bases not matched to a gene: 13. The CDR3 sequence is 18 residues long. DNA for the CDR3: TGTGCCAGCAGCCACCATTTCGGAACTAGCGGGAGTGGAGAGACCCAGTACTTC. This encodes CASSHHFGTSGSGETQYF.

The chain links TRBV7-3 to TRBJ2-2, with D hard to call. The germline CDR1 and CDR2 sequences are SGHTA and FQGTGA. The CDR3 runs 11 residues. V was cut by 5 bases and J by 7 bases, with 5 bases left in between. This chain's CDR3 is CASSAHGELFF. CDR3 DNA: TGTGCCAGCAGCGCGCACGGGGAGCTGTTTTTT.

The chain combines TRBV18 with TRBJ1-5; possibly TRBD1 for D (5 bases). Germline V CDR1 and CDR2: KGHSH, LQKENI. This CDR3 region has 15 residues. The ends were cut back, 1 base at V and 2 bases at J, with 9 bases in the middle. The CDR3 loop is CASSPQTVGNQPQHF. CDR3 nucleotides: TGTGCCAGCTCACCACAGACAGTAGGCAATCAGCCCCAGCATTTT.

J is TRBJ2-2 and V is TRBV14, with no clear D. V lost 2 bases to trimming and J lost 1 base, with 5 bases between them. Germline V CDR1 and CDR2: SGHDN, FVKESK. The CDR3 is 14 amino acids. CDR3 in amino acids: CASSQFVNTGELFF. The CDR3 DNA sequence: TGTGCCAGCAGCCAATTTGTGAACACCGGGGAGCTGTTTTTT. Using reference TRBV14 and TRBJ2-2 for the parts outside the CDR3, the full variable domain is EAGVTQFPSHSVIEKGQTVTLRCDPISGHDNLYWYRRVMGKEIKFLLHFVKESKQDESGMPNNRFLAERTGGTYSTLKVQPAELEDSGVYFCASSQFVNTGELFFGEGSRLTVL.

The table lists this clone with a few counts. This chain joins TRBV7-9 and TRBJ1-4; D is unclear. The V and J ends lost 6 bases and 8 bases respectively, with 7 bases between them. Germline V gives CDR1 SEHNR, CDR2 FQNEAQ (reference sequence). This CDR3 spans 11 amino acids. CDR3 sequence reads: CASSRGEKLFF. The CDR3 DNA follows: TGTGCCAGCAGTCGAGGGGAAAAACTGTTTTTT.

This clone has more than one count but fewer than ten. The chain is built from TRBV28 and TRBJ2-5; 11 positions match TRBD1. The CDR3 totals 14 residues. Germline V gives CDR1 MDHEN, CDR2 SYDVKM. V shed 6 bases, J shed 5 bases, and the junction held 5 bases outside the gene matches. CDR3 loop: CASRWTGGAETQYF. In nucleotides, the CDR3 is TGTGCCAGCAGGTGGACAGGGGGCGCGGAGACCCAGTACTTC.

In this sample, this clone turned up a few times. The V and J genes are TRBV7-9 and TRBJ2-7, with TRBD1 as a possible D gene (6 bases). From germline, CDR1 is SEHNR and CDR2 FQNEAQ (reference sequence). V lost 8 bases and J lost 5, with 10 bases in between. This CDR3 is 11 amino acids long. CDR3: CASQGRNEQYF. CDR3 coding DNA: TGTGCCAGCCAGGGGCGAAACGAGCAGTACTTC. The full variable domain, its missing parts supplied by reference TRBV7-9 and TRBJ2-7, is DTGVSQNPRHKITKRGQNVTFRCDPISEHNRLYWYRQTLGQGPEFLTYFQNEAQLEKSRLLSDRFSAERPKGSFSTLEIQRTEQGDSAMYLCASQGRNEQYFGPGTRLTVT.

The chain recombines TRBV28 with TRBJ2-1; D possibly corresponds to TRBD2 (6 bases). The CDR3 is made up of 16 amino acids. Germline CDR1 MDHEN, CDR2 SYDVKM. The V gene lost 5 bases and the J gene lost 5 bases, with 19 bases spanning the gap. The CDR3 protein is CASSPPVSGVHNEQFF. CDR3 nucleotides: TGTGCCAGCAGTCCCCCCGTTTCGGGAGTCCACAATGAGCAGTTCTTC. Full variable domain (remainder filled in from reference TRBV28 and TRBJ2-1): DVKVTQSSRYLVKRTGEKVFLECVQDMDHENMFWYRQDPGLGLRLIYFSYDVKMKEKGDIPEGYSVSREKKERFSLILESASTNQTSMYLCASSPPVSGVHNEQFFGPGTRLTVL.

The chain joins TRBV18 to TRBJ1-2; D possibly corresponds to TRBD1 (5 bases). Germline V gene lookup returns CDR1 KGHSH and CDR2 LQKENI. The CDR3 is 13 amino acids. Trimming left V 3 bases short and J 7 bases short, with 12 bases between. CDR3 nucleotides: TGTGCCAGCTCACCCGGGACCGAGGGTGGCTACACCTTC. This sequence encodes CASSPGTEGGYTF.

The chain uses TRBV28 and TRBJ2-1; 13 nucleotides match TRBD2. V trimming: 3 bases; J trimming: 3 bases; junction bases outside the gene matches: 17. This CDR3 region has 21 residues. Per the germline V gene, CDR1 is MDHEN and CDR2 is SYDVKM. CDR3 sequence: CASSLGALRRGLAGVYNEQFF. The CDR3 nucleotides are TGTGCCAGCAGTTTGGGAGCACTCCGTCGAGGACTAGCGGGAGTCTACAATGAGCAGTTCTTC.

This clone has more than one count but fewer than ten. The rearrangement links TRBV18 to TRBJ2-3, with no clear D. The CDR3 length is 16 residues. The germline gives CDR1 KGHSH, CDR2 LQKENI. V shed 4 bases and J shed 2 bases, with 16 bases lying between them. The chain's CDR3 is CASSLAISPDTDTQYF. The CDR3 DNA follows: TGTGCCAGCTCACTTGCGATTTCACCCGACACAGATACGCAGTATTTT.

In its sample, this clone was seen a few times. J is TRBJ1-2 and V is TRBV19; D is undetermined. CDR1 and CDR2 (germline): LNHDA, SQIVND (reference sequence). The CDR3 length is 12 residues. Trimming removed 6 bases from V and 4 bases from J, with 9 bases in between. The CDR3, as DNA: TGTGCCAGTAGGGACCGTGGCTATGGCTACACCTTC. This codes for CASRDRGYGYTF.

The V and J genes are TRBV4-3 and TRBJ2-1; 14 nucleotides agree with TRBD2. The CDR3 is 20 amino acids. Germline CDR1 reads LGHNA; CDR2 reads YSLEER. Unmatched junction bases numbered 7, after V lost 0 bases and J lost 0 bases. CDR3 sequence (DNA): TGCGCCAGCAGCCAAGAACCCGGGACTAGCGGGGGCTTCTCCTACAATGAGCAGTTCTTC. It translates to CASSQEPGTSGGFSYNEQFF.

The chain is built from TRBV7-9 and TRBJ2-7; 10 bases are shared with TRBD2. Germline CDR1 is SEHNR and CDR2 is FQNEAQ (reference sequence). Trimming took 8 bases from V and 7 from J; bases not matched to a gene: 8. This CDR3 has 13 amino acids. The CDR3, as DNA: TGTGCCAGCCGAGCGGGAGGGTCGGGGGAGCAGTACTTC. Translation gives CASRAGGSGEQYF.